Listed below are T cell receptor beta chains from one sample, sequenced in a study of CD8 T cells in ankylosing spondylitis. TCRdb passed the 5' RACE reads through MiXCR, listing each CDR3 protein once. The sample includes around 770,000 distinct CDR3 sequences, over 15% of them seen just once. The specimen sequenced was blood, either unsorted or a sorted T cell fraction (not recorded which). These receptors all stem from a male donor with ankylosing spondylitis. Each CDR3 is given with its conserved first and last residue. The D gene is left open where the match is weak. A clone size is listed for some rows: how often the clone was seen (once, few, many), or a class if it is expanded.

CDR3aa: CASDLGTHYGYTF; CDR3nt: TGTGCTTCTGACCTTGGGACACATTATGGCTACACCTTC; d_gene: -; j_gene: TRBJ1-2; abundance: -; v_gene: TRBV7-9
CDR3aa: CASSPLGIGAKNIQYF; CDR3nt: TGTGCCAGCAGCCCCCTGGGGATCGGCGCCAAAAACATTCAGTACTTC; d_gene: -; j_gene: TRBJ2-4; abundance: -; v_gene: TRBV5-6
CDR3aa: CASSLRQGGFYGYTF; CDR3nt: TGTGCCAGCAGTTTGCGACAGGGGGGATTTTATGGCTACACCTTC; d_gene: TRBD1; j_gene: TRBJ1-2; abundance: few; v_gene: TRBV2
CDR3aa: CATSDAGQGAAGTEAFF; CDR3nt: TGTGCCACCAGTGATGCGGGGCAGGGGGCGGCTGGCACTGAAGCTTTCTTT; d_gene: TRBD1; j_gene: TRBJ1-1; abundance: -; v_gene: TRBV24-1
CDR3aa: CASFEQGMNTEAFF; CDR3nt: TGTGCCAGCTTTGAACAGGGCATGAACACTGAAGCTTTCTTT; d_gene: -; j_gene: TRBJ1-1; abundance: few; v_gene: TRBV18
CDR3aa: CSAREGQGFHEQYF; CDR3nt: TGCAGTGCTAGAGAGGGACAGGGGTTCCACGAGCAGTACTTC; d_gene: TRBD1; j_gene: TRBJ2-7; abundance: many; v_gene: TRBV20-1
CDR3aa: CASRRGFGSSYNEQFF; CDR3nt: TGTGCCAGCAGACGTGGGTTTGGGAGCTCCTACAATGAGCAGTTCTTC; d_gene: -; j_gene: TRBJ2-1; abundance: few; v_gene: TRBV7-2
CDR3aa: CASSFRYIGLNEQFF; CDR3nt: TGCGCCAGCAGCTTCCGTTATATCGGACTAAATGAGCAGTTCTTC; d_gene: -; j_gene: TRBJ2-1; abundance: -; v_gene: TRBV5-1
CDR3aa: CASSYTSGSNEQFF; CDR3nt: TGTGCCAGCAGTTACACTAGCGGGAGCAATGAGCAGTTCTTC; d_gene: TRBD2; j_gene: TRBJ2-1; abundance: many; v_gene: TRBV6-2/TRBV6-3
CDR3aa: CASSPRRGTGIYGYTF; CDR3nt: TGTGCCAGCAGCCCCCGTAGAGGTACAGGGATCTATGGCTACACCTTC; d_gene: -; j_gene: TRBJ1-2; abundance: -; v_gene: TRBV9
CDR3aa: CASSQEKGPLGFGYTF; CDR3nt: TGCGCCAGCAGCCAAGAGAAGGGACCTCTCGGGTTCGGCTACACCTTC; d_gene: -; j_gene: TRBJ1-2; abundance: -; v_gene: TRBV4-1
CDR3aa: CASSGPGTTTDTQYF; CDR3nt: TGTGCCAGCAGCGGCCCCGGGACAACCACAGATACGCAGTATTTT; d_gene: -; j_gene: TRBJ2-3; abundance: few; v_gene: TRBV28
CDR3aa: CASRTSGLYEQYF; CDR3nt: TGTGCCAGCAGGACTAGCGGTCTCTACGAGCAGTACTTC; d_gene: TRBD2; j_gene: TRBJ2-7; abundance: -; v_gene: TRBV7-2
CDR3aa: CASSVGGTAHGYTF; CDR3nt: TGTGCCAGCAGCGTAGGAGGGACAGCCCATGGCTACACCTTC; d_gene: TRBD1; j_gene: TRBJ1-2; abundance: -; v_gene: TRBV9
CDR3aa: CASSLDRASYNSPLHF; CDR3nt: TGCGCCAGCAGCTTGGACAGGGCCTCCTATAATTCACCCCTCCACTTT; d_gene: -; j_gene: TRBJ1-6; abundance: -; v_gene: TRBV5-1
CDR3aa: CASSKWGTSGRSPYQETQYF; CDR3nt: TGTGCCAGCAGCAAATGGGGGACTAGCGGGAGGTCTCCGTACCAAGAGACCCAGTACTTC; d_gene: -; j_gene: TRBJ2-5; abundance: -; v_gene: TRBV21-1
CDR3aa: CASSLYARGLGTGELFF; CDR3nt: TGTGCCAGCAGTTTATACGCCCGGGGACTCGGAACCGGGGAGCTGTTTTTT; d_gene: -; j_gene: TRBJ2-2; abundance: -; v_gene: TRBV27
CDR3aa: CASSLWTSGGVAKNIQYF; CDR3nt: TGTGCCAGCAGCTTATGGACTAGCGGGGGGGTAGCCAAAAACATTCAGTACTTC; d_gene: TRBD2; j_gene: TRBJ2-4; abundance: -; v_gene: TRBV11-2
CDR3aa: CASMGQIKVSGNTIYF; CDR3nt: TGTGCCAGCATGGGACAGATTAAAGTTTCTGGAAACACCATATATTTT; d_gene: TRBD1; j_gene: TRBJ1-3; abundance: -; v_gene: TRBV2
CDR3aa: CASSQGTSGRSSYEQYF; CDR3nt: TGTGCCAGCAGCCAAGGGACTAGCGGGAGGAGCTCCTACGAGCAGTACTTC; d_gene: TRBD2; j_gene: TRBJ2-7; abundance: -; v_gene: TRBV4-2
CDR3aa: CSARSPRTGENIQYF; CDR3nt: TGCAGTGCTAGATCGCCCCGGACAGGGGAAAACATTCAGTACTTC; d_gene: TRBD1; j_gene: TRBJ2-4; abundance: -; v_gene: TRBV20-1
CDR3aa: CASRLGGGVGGNQPQHF; CDR3nt: TGTGCCAGCAGGCTGGGTGGAGGGGTCGGAGGCAATCAGCCCCAGCATTTT; d_gene: -; j_gene: TRBJ1-5; abundance: few; v_gene: TRBV12-3/TRBV12-4
CDR3aa: CASSMGQVGPNSNQPQHF; CDR3nt: TGTGCCAGTAGTATGGGACAGGTGGGGCCAAATAGCAATCAGCCCCAGCATTTT; d_gene: TRBD1; j_gene: TRBJ1-5; abundance: few; v_gene: TRBV19
CDR3aa: CASSPGNTGGQETQYF; CDR3nt: TGTGCCAGCTCACCAGGCAACACGGGGGGCCAAGAGACCCAGTACTTC; d_gene: TRBD2; j_gene: TRBJ2-5; abundance: -; v_gene: TRBV18
CDR3aa: CASTQSPGWGYEETQYF; CDR3nt: TGTGCCAGCACCCAGTCCCCAGGGTGGGGGTACGAAGAGACCCAGTACTTC; d_gene: -; j_gene: TRBJ2-5; abundance: -; v_gene: TRBV3-1
CDR3aa: CSGERGGLGPEAFF; CDR3nt: TGCAGCGGGGAAAGGGGGGGCTTAGGTCCCGAAGCTTTCTTT; d_gene: -; j_gene: TRBJ1-1; abundance: -; v_gene: TRBV29-1
CDR3aa: CASGGYEQYF; CDR3nt: TGCGCCAGCGGGGGGTACGAGCAGTACTTC; d_gene: -; j_gene: TRBJ2-7; abundance: many; v_gene: TRBV10-2
CDR3aa: CSLSAGDNEQFF; CDR3nt: TGCAGTTTGTCAGCGGGGGACAATGAGCAGTTCTTC; d_gene: TRBD2; j_gene: TRBJ2-1; abundance: -; v_gene: TRBV20-1
CDR3aa: CASSGGRYNQPQHF; CDR3nt: TGTGCCAGCAGCGGGGGACGGTACAATCAGCCCCAGCATTTT; d_gene: -; j_gene: TRBJ1-5; abundance: -; v_gene: TRBV12-3/TRBV12-4
CDR3aa: CASSVDARGFYNEQFF; CDR3nt: TGTGCCAGCAGCGTAGATGCCAGGGGTTTCTACAATGAGCAGTTCTTC; d_gene: -; j_gene: TRBJ2-1; abundance: few; v_gene: TRBV9
CDR3aa: CSASPGANVLTF; CDR3nt: TGCAGTGCTTCCCCCGGGGCCAACGTCCTGACTTTC; d_gene: -; j_gene: TRBJ2-6; abundance: few; v_gene: TRBV20-1
CDR3aa: CASSLDRGQNSPLHF; CDR3nt: TGTGCCAGCAGTTTGGACAGGGGGCAAAATTCACCCCTCCACTTT; d_gene: TRBD1; j_gene: TRBJ1-6; abundance: -; v_gene: TRBV12-3/TRBV12-4
CDR3aa: CASRDDRGLSNQPQHF; CDR3nt: TGTGCCAGCAGGGACGACAGGGGGCTTAGCAATCAGCCCCAGCATTTT; d_gene: TRBD1; j_gene: TRBJ1-5; abundance: -; v_gene: TRBV2